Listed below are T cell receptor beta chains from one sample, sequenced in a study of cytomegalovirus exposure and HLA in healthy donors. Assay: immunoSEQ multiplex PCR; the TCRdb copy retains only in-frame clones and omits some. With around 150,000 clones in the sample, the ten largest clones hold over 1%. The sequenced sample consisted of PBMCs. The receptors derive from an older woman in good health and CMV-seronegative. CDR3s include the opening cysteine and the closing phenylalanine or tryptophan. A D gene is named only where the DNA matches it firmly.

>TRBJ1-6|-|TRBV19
CASSIANRESSAYNSPLHF
TGTGCCAGTAGTATAGCAAACAGGGAAAGCTCGGCCTATAATTCACCCCTCCACTTT
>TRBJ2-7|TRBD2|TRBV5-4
CASSPPGLVVGSNEQYF
TGTGCCAGCAGCCCTCCGGGACTAGTGGTAGGCTCTAACGAGCAGTACTTC
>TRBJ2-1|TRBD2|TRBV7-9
CASSPPTSGTYNEQFF
TGTGCCAGCAGCCCACCGACTAGCGGGACATACAATGAGCAGTTCTTC
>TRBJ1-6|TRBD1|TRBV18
CASSPRTGTGDSPLHF
TGTGCCAGCTCACCACGGACCGGGACAGGGGATTCACCCCTCCACTTT
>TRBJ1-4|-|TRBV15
CAAGGKGHRKLFF
TGTGCCGCGGGAGGGAAGGGGCATCGAAAACTGTTTTTT
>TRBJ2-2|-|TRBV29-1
CSVEDTGGPGELFF
TGCAGCGTTGAAGATACGGGGGGCCCCGGGGAGCTGTTTTTT
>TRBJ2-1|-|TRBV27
CASSLGRDPGNEQFF
TGTGCCAGCAGTTTAGGTCGTGATCCGGGGAATGAGCAGTTCTTC
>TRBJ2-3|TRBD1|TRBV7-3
CASSPTGGTDTQYF
TGTGCCAGCAGCCCCACAGGGGGAACAGATACGCAGTATTTT
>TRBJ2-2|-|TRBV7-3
CASSLTGGTGELFF
TGTGCCAGCAGCTTAACGGGGGGCACCGGGGAGCTGTTTTTT
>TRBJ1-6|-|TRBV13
CASSPASGFLNSPLHF
TGTGCCAGCAGCCCAGCATCCGGGTTTTTGAATTCACCCCTCCACTTT
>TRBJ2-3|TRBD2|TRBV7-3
CASSLTKSSGSTDTQYF
TGTGCCAGCAGCTTAACGAAATCTAGCGGGAGCACAGATACGCAGTATTTT
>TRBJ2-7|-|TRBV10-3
CAISEVREQYF
TGTGCCATCAGTGAAGTACGGGAGCAGTACTTC
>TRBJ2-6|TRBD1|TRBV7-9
CASRTRDSHSGANVLTF
TGTGCCAGCAGGACCCGGGACAGTCACTCTGGGGCCAACGTCCTGACTTTC
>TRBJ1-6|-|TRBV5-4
CASSLSGGTYNSPLHF
TGTGCCAGCAGCCTTTCTGGAGGGACCTATAATTCACCCCTCCACTTT
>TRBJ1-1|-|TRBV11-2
CAGGGAGTEAFF
TGTGCCGGTGGGGGGGCTGGTACTGAAGCTTTCTTT
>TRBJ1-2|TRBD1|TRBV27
CASSPGTGAYYGYTF
TGTGCCAGCAGTCCCGGGACAGGGGCTTACTATGGCTACACCTTC
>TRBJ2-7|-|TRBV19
CASTKGVSYEQYF
TGTGCCAGCACCAAGGGGGTCTCCTACGAGCAGTACTTC
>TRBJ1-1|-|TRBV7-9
CASSSIGNTEAFF
TGTGCCAGCAGCAGTATCGGGAACACTGAAGCTTTCTTT
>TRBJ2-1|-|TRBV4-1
CASSQVPNFDYNEQFF
TGCGCCAGCAGCCAAGTCCCGAACTTCGACTACAATGAGCAGTTCTTC
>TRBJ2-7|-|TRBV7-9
CASSLRGQSYEQYF
TGTGCCAGCAGCTTGAGAGGACAGTCCTACGAGCAGTACTTC
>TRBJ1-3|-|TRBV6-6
CASSPKGDTIYF
TGTGCCAGCAGTCCAAAAGGGGACACCATATATTTT
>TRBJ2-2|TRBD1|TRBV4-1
CASSHGRGDRGILGELFF
TGCGCCAGCAGCCATGGAAGGGGGGACAGGGGGATATTGGGGGAGCTGTTTTTT
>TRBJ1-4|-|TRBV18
CASSPPQGTATNEKLFF
TGTGCCAGCTCACCACCGCAGGGTACGGCAACTAATGAAAAACTGTTTTTT
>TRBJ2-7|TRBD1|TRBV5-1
CASSSLTGVYEQYF
TGCGCCAGCAGCTCTCTGACAGGGGTATACGAGCAGTACTTC
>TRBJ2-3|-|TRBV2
CASTARGQNLDTQYF
TGTGCCAGCACAGCACGCGGGCAAAACTTAGATACGCAGTATTTT
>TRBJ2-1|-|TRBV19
CASSIEATNSYNEQFF
TGTGCCAGTAGTATAGAGGCCACGAACTCCTACAATGAGCAGTTCTTC
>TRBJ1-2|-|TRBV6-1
CASSETPGLYYGYTF
TGTGCCAGCAGTGAAACCCCAGGCTTATACTATGGCTACACCTTC
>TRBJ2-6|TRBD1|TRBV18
CASSQGQGPGANVLTF
TGTGCCAGCTCGCAAGGACAGGGCCCCGGGGCCAACGTCCTGACTTTC
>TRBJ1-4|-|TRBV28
CASSVGGEGSEKLFF
TGTGCCAGCAGTGTTGGGGGGGAAGGGTCTGAAAAACTGTTTTTT
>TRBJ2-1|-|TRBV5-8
CASSLEGEFRRDEQFF
TGTGCCAGCAGCTTGGAGGGGGAGTTCCGTCGGGATGAGCAGTTCTTC
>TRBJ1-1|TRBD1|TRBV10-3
CAIISDRGTEAFF
TGTGCCATCATCTCGGACAGGGGCACTGAAGCTTTCTTT
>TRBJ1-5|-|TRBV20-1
CSARDRGPQHF
TGCAGTGCTAGAGATAGAGGGCCCCAGCATTTT
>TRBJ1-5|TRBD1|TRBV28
CASTGGQGWNQPQHF
TGTGCCAGCACAGGGGGACAGGGGTGGAATCAGCCCCAGCATTTT
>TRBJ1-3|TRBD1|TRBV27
CASSSTGAGNTIYF
TGTGCCAGCAGTTCAACAGGGGCTGGAAACACCATATATTTT
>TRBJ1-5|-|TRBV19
CASSQDIRPQHF
TGTGCCAGTAGCCAGGATATCAGGCCCCAGCATTTT
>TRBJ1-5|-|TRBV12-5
CASAPSIPPQHF
TGTGCTAGTGCCCCTTCTATTCCTCCCCAGCATTTT
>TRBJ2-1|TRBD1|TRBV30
CAWTDRGYYNEQFF
TGTGCCTGGACCGACAGGGGGTACTACAATGAGCAGTTCTTC
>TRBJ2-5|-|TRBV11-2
CASSLPSTAIQETQYF
TGTGCCAGCAGCTTACCCTCGACAGCGATCCAAGAGACCCAGTACTTC
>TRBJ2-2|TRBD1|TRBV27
CASRWTGVPGELFF
TGTGCCAGCAGGTGGACAGGGGTTCCCGGGGAGCTGTTTTTT
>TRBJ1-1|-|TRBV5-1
CASSLEGVNTEAFF
TGCGCCAGCAGCTTGGAGGGGGTAAACACTGAAGCTTTCTTT
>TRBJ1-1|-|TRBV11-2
CASSLVGGNTEAFF
TGTGCCAGCAGCTTGGTGGGGGGGAACACTGAAGCTTTCTTT